This TCR beta chain was identified in a study of T cells in tumors after PD-1 blockade. Unmatched junction bases numbered 5, after V lost 6 bases and J lost 7 bases. Germline values: CDR1 LNHDA, CDR2 SQIVND (reference sequence). The length of the CDR3 is 14 residues. Repertoires were generated with immunoSEQ multiplex PCR, while TCRdb's copy carries only in-frame clones and drops some. The sample carries about 59,000 clones, about 82% recorded once. This receptor was taken from a human donor with basal cell carcinoma. This rearrangement joins TRBV19 to TRBJ1-6; 8 bases map to TRBD1. The sequencing used PBMCs, collected before anti-PD-1 treatment. This chain's CDR3 is CASSRTGLNSPLHF. In nucleotides, the CDR3 is TGTGCCAGTAGCCGGACAGGGCTAAATTCACCCCTCCACTTT.